The clone carrying this T cell receptor (beta chain) has just a few counts. Per germline, CDR1 MNHNY and CDR2 SVGAGI (reference sequence). The CDR3 spans 13 residues. Losses at the gene ends were 6 bases for V and 6 bases for J; bases not matched to a gene: 3. The sample belongs to a study of cytomegalovirus exposure and HLA in healthy donors. Study overall: Inside one of the first data releases sat around 77 million unique TCRs taken from HLA-typed donors.

Amplification used 60 Vbeta primers and 13 Jbeta primers. Sequenced by immunoSEQ multiplex PCR; TCRdb stores in-frame clones only, minus some. The sample gives approximately 100,000 clones, over 60% of which show up once; roughly a sixth is in the top ten. This sequence was found in a man in his 60s in good health and CMV-seropositive. Source material: PBMCs. This chain joins TRBV6-6 and TRBJ1-5; TRBD1 aligns across 9 bases. The CDR3: CASRSGQGQPQHF. The DNA for the CDR3 is TGTGCCAGCAGGTCGGGACAGGGTCAGCCCCAGCATTTT.